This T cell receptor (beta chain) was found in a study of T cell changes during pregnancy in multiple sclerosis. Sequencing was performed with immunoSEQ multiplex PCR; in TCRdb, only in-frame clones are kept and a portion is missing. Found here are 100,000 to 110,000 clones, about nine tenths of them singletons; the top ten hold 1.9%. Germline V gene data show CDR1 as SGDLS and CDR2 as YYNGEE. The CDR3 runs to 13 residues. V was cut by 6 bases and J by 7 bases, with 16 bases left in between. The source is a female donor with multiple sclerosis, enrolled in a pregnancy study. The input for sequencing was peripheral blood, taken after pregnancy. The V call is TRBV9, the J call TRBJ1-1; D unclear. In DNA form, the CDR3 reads TGTGCCAGCAACCCGGGAGGGTTCGATGAAGCTTTCTTT. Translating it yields CASNPGGFDEAFF.